The 23 T cell receptor beta chains given below trace back to one sample, sequenced in a study of blood T cells in healthy people across ages. A J-beta primer mix and a sample-barcoded 5' primer were used in a second PCR of roughly 6 to 11 cycles. Via MiXCR, TCRdb re-called the 5' RACE reads, giving one row per CDR3 protein. Of fewer than 2 million distinct CDR3 sequences listed, roughly 43% were seen once; the top ten hold 23%. The sample taken for sequencing was blood. The receptors derive from a human donor in good health.

This clonotype was seen only a few times. The chain is built from TRBV6-2 or TRBV6-3 and TRBJ1-1; unclear D gene. Germline CDR1 is MNHEY and CDR2 is SVGEGT. Trimming left V 9 bases short and J 1 base short, with 9 bases between. The CDR3 extends over 12 amino acids. The CDR3 loop is CASKDPNTEAFF. The CDR3 DNA is TGTGCCAGTAAGGATCCGAACACTGAAGCTTTCTTT.

In this sample, this clonotype turned up a few times. The chain employs TRBV12-3 or TRBV12-4 and TRBJ1-5; 7 positions match TRBD1. Losses at the gene ends were 3 bases for V and 1 base for J; bases not matched to a gene: 12. CDR3 length equals 18 residues. The CDR3 nucleotides read TGTGCCAGCAGTTTTCGGGCAGGGGGTCGGACGAGCAATCAGCCCCAGCATTTT. It specifies CASSFRAGGRTSNQPQHF.

This clonotype occurred many times. The J gene is TRBJ1-2, the V gene TRBV7-2; D ambiguous. This CDR3 comprises 13 residues. Looked up from germline, CDR1 is SGHTA and CDR2 is FQGNSA. V lost 5 bases to trimming and J lost 0 bases, with 7 bases between them. The CDR3 DNA follows: TGTGCCAGCAGCCGGGATGCTAACTATGGCTACACCTTC. Its translation is CASSRDANYGYTF. Together with reference TRBV7-2 and TRBJ1-2, the CDR3 gives the full variable domain: GAGVSQSPSNKVTEKGKDVELRCDPISGHTALYWYRQSLGQGLEFLIYFQGNSAPDKSGLPSDRFSAERTGGSVSTLTIQRTQQEDSAVYLCASSRDANYGYTFGSGTRLTVV.

The chain recombines TRBV20-1 with TRBJ2-4; TRBD2 agrees at 8 bases. Matching the DNA end better, TRBJ2-7 makes the J call doubtful. This CDR3 is 19 amino acids long. Germline loops: CDR1 DFQATT, CDR2 SNEGSKA (reference sequence). CDR3: CSARDRWGAAGDSPYEQYF. The CDR3 coding sequence is TGCAGTGCTAGAGATAGATGGGGCGCAGCGGGGGATTCCCCCTACGAGCAGTACTTC.

This clonotype came up a few times. The chain combines TRBV5-6 with TRBJ2-5; 11 bases agree with TRBD2. After removal of 4 bases from V and 9 bases from J, the junction contained 14 bases not matched to a gene. Germline values: CDR1 SGHDT, CDR2 YYEEEE. The CDR3 runs 16 residues. CDR3 DNA sequence: TGTGCCAGCAGCGAACAACTAGCGGGGGCGCTAAGGGCCCAGTACTTC. This codes for CASSEQLAGALRAQYF. The variable domain in full, completed from reference TRBV5-6 and TRBJ2-5, reads DAGVTQSPTHLIKTRGQQVTLRCSPKSGHDTVSWYQQALGQGPQFIFQYYEEEERQRGNFPDRFSGHQFPNYSSELNVNALLLGDSALYLCASSEQLAGALRAQYFGPGTRLLVL.

The genes are TRBV6-2 or TRBV6-3 and TRBJ2-3; D is possibly TRBD1 (6 bases). Germline CDR1 and CDR2: MNHEY and SVGEGT. V was clipped by 4 bases and J by 1 base, with 15 bases between them. The CDR3 totals 16 residues. The CDR3 DNA sequence: TGTGCCAGCAGTTCCCCAGGACAGCGAGGCACAGATACGCAGTATTTT. Amino acid sequence: CASSSPGQRGTDTQYF.

The V and J genes are TRBV7-8 and TRBJ2-1; the match to TRBD1 covers 7 bases. The CDR3 consists of 15 residues. V gave up 3 bases and J gave up 9 bases; unmatched junction bases: 11. CDR1 and CDR2 (germline): SGHVS, FQNEAQ. Here the CDR3 reads CASSFVRGRPGEQFF. The CDR3 DNA reads TGTGCCAGCAGCTTCGTGAGGGGGCGGCCAGGTGAGCAGTTCTTC.

The chain combines TRBV7-2 with TRBJ1-2; D call uncertain. This CDR3 has 13 residues. CDR1 is SGHTA and CDR2 is FQGNSA in the germline V gene. Trimming pared 5 bases from V and 11 bases from J, leaving 18 bases between. The CDR3 protein is CASSVTNGRPYTF. DNA for the CDR3: TGTGCCAGCAGCGTTACGAACGGACGGCCGTACACCTTC. The full variable domain, with the rest looked up from reference TRBV7-2 and TRBJ1-2, is GAGVSQSPSNKVTEKGKDVELRCDPISGHTALYWYRQSLGQGLEFLIYFQGNSAPDKSGLPSDRFSAERTGGSVSTLTIQRTQQEDSAVYLCASSVTNGRPYTFGSGTRLTVV.

This clonotype was picked up a small number of times. The chain recombines TRBV20-1 with TRBJ1-1; no firm D call. The CDR3 contains 14 residues. From germline, CDR1 is DFQATT and CDR2 SNEGSKA (reference sequence). The V end was cut by 5 bases, the J end by 2 bases, with 15 bases between. The CDR3 DNA reads TGCAGTGCTCCTATGGTAGGGCGTAACACTGAAGCTTTCTTT. Residues: CSAPMVGRNTEAFF.

The chain is built from TRBV30 and TRBJ1-4; 8 nucleotides match TRBD1. The CDR3 is 14 amino acids. Looked up from germline, CDR1 is GTSNPN and CDR2 is SVGIG (reference sequence). V lost 8 bases, J lost 0 bases, and 5 bases stayed unmatched. Here the CDR3 reads CAIQDRATNEKLFF. The CDR3 DNA sequence: TGTGCCATACAGGACAGGGCAACTAATGAAAAACTGTTTTTT.

This chain joins TRBV2 and TRBJ2-6; possibly TRBD2 for D (6 bases). The CDR3 spans 19 residues. Germline CDR1 is SNHLY and CDR2 is FYNNEI. V was cut by 8 bases and J by 0 bases, with 23 bases left in between. CDR3 sequence reads: CASWALRALTSSGANVLTF. DNA of the CDR3: TGTGCCAGCTGGGCCTTACGTGCGCTGACTAGCTCTGGGGCCAACGTCCTGACTTTC.

With respect to this clonotype: The junction departs from the called germline gene at one end, perhaps through a read error. The chain links TRBV5-4 to TRBJ2-1; no definite D call. CDR1 is SGHNT, CDR2 YYREEE, per germline (reference sequence). This CDR3 contains 12 residues. Here the CDR3 reads CASSFPGPELVF. For the CDR3, the DNA is TGTGCCAGCAGCTTCCCGGGTCCTGAGCTGGTCTTC. The whole variable domain, remainder taken from reference TRBV5-4 and TRBJ2-1, is ETGVTQSPTHLIKTRGQQVTLRCSSQSGHNTVSWYQQALGQGPQFIFQYYREEENGRGNFPPRFSGLQFPNYSSELNVNALELDDSALYLCASSFPGPELVFGPGTRLTVL.

The gene calls are TRBV6-5 and TRBJ1-1, with D tentatively TRBD1 (5 bases). The germline gives CDR1 MNHEY, CDR2 SVGAGI. This CDR3 region has 15 residues. Trimming removed 10 bases from V and 5 bases from J, with 23 bases in between. DNA for the CDR3: TGTGCCACCCACCGACCACTGGAGGGGAGGACTGAAGCTTTCTTT. This encodes CATHRPLEGRTEAFF.

This clonotype has more than one count but fewer than ten. One end of the junction fails to match germline, which may point to a read error. The CDR3 DNA follows: TGTGCCAGCAGCCCCGCTGCAACTAATGAAAAACGGTTTTTT. Protein product: CASSPAATNEKRFF. The rearrangement uses TRBV11-2 and TRBJ1-4; D remains unclear. The CDR3 has 14 amino acids. Looked up from germline, CDR1 is SGHAT and CDR2 is FQNNGV. Drawing the rest from reference TRBV11-2 and TRBJ1-4, the complete variable domain is EAGVAQSPRYKIIEKRQSVAFWCNPISGHATLYWYQQILGQGPKLLIQFQNNGVVDDSQLPKDRFSAERLKGVDSTLKIQPAKLEDSAVYLCASSPAATNEKRFFGSGTQLSVL.

This clonotype was recorded many times. The genes are TRBV12-3 or TRBV12-4 and TRBJ1-1, with 7 positions matching TRBD1. CDR3 length: 13 residues. Germline trimming cut 6 bases from V and 4 bases from J; bases unmatched to any gene: 5. CDR3: CASSPPGGTEAFF. CDR3 DNA: TGTGCCAGCAGCCCCCCAGGGGGCACTGAAGCTTTCTTT.

V is TRBV2 and J is TRBJ2-4; D is ambiguous. Judging by the DNA end, TRBJ2-7 fits better; the J call may be wrong. CDR3 length: 15 amino acids. CDR1 is SNHLY, CDR2 FYNNEI, per germline. The CDR3 loop is CASSERLEGRYEQYF. CDR3 in DNA: TGTGCCAGCAGTGAAAGGCTAGAAGGGCGCTACGAGCAGTACTTC.

This clonotype was seen a handful of times. V is TRBV20-1 and J is TRBJ2-7; 11 nucleotides match TRBD2. Trimming removed 3 bases from V and 10 bases from J; junction bases left unmatched: 5. The CDR3 has 12 amino acids. Germline assignment: CDR1 DFQATT and CDR2 SNEGSKA (reference sequence). The CDR3 bases are TGCAGTGCTAGGCCGGGACTAGCGGAACAGTACTTC. Its translation: CSARPGLAEQYF.

J is TRBJ2-1 and V is TRBV15; perhaps D is TRBD1 or TRBD2 (6 bases each). Trimming left V 0 bases short and J 1 base short, with 13 bases between. The CDR3 length is 17 residues. Germline V gene data show CDR1 as LNHNV and CDR2 as YYDKDF (reference sequence). CDR3 DNA sequence: TGTGCCACCAGCAGAGAACTAGGGGGGAGTTCCTACAATGAGCAGTTCTTC. Residues: CATSRELGGSSYNEQFF.

This clonotype came up a few times. The J gene is TRBJ2-5, the V gene TRBV29-1; possibly TRBD1 or TRBD2 for D (5 bases each). This CDR3 has 13 amino acids. Trimming pared 7 bases from V and 7 bases from J, leaving 19 bases between. CDR1 and CDR2 (germline): SQVTM, ANQGSEA. CDR3 nucleotides: TGCAGCGGGGACGAAACTGCGTGGGGGACCCAGTACTTC. Amino acid sequence: CSGDETAWGTQYF.

V is TRBV2 and J is TRBJ2-3; 13 positions match TRBD2. The CDR3 is 16 residues long. Germline CDR1 reads SNHLY; CDR2 reads FYNNEI. The J segment lost 2 bases and the V segment lost 7 bases, leaving 6 bases of the junction unmatched. The CDR3 bases are TGTGCCAGCACACAGGGACTAGCGGGGACCACAGATACGCAGTATTTT. Encoded protein: CASTQGLAGTTDTQYF.

The chain carries TRBV15 and TRBJ2-7; D not resolved. The CDR3 consists of 15 residues. Trimming stripped 6 bases from V and 3 bases from J, with 18 bases between. CDR1 LNHNV and CDR2 YYDKDF come from the germline V gene (reference sequence). CDR3 residues: CATSFSSKRGYEQYF. The CDR3 nucleotides read TGTGCCACCAGTTTCTCGTCTAAGCGAGGCTACGAGCAGTACTTC.

The gene calls are TRBV4-3 and TRBJ2-7; no firm D call. CDR1 is LGHNA and CDR2 is YSLEER in the germline V gene. Trimming left V 2 bases short and J 0 bases short, with 11 bases between. This CDR3 is 15 amino acids long. Written as DNA, the CDR3 is TGCGCCAGCAGCCAACTATTTGGCGACTCCTACGAGCAGTACTTC. Translating it yields CASSQLFGDSYEQYF.

The genes are TRBV28 and TRBJ2-7; D remains ambiguous. The CDR3 sequence is 15 residues long. Looked up from germline, CDR1 is MDHEN and CDR2 is SYDVKM. Trimming removed 3 bases at V and 1 base at J, with 13 bases between. The DNA of the CDR3 is TGTGCCAGCAGTTTTACAACGGAACGTTCCTACGAGCAGTACTTC. Amino acids: CASSFTTERSYEQYF.